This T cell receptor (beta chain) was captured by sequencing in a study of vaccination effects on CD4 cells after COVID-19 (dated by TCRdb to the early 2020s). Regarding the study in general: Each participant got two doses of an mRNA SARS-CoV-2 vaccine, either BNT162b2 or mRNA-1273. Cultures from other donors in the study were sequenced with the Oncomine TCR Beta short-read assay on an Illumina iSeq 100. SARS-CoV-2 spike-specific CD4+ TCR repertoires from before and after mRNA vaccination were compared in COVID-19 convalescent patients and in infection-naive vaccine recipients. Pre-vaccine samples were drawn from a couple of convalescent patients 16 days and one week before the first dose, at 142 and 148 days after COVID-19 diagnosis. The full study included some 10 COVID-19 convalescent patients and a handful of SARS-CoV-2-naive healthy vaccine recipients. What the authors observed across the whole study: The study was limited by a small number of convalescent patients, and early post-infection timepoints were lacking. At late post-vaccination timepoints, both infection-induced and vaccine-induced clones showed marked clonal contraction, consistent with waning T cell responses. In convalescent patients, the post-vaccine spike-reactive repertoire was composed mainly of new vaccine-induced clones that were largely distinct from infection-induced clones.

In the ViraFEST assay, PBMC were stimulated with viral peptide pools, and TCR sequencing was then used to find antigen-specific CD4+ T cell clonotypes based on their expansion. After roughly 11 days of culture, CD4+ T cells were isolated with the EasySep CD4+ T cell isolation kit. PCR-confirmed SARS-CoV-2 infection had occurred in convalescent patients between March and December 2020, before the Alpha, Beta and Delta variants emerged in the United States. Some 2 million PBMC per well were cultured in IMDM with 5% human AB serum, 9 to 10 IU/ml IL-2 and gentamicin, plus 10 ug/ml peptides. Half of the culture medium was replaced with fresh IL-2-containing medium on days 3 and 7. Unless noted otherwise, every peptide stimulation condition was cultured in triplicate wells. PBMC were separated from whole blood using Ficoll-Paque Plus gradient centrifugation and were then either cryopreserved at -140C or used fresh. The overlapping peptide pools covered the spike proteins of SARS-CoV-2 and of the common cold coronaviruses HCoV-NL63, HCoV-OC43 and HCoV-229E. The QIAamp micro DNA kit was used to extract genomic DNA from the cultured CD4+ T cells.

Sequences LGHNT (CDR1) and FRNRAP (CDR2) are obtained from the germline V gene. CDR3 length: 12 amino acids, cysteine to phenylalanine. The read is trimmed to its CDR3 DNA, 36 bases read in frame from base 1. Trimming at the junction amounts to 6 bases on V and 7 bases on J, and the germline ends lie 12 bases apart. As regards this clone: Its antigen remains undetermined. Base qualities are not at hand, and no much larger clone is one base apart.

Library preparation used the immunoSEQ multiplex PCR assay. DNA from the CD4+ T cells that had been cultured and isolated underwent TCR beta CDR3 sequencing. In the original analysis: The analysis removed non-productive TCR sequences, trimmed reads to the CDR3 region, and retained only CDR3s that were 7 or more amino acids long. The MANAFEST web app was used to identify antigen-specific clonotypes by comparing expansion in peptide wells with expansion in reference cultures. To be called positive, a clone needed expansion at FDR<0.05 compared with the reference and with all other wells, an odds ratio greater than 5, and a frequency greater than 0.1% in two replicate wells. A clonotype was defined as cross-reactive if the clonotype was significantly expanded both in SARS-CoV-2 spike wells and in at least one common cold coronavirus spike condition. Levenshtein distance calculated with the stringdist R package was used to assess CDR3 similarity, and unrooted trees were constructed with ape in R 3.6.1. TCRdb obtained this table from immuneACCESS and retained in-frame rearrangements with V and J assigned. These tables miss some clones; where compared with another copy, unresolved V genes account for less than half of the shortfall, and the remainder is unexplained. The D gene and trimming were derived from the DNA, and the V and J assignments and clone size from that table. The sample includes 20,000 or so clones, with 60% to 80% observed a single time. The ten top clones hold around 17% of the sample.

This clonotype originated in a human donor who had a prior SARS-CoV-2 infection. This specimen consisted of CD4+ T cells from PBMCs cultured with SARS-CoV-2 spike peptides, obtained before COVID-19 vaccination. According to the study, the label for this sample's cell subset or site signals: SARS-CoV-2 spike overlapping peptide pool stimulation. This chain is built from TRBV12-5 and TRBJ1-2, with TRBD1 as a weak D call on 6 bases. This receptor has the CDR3 CASGQGLGGYTF. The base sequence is TGTGCTAGTGGCCAGGGGTTGGGTGGCTACACCTTC.